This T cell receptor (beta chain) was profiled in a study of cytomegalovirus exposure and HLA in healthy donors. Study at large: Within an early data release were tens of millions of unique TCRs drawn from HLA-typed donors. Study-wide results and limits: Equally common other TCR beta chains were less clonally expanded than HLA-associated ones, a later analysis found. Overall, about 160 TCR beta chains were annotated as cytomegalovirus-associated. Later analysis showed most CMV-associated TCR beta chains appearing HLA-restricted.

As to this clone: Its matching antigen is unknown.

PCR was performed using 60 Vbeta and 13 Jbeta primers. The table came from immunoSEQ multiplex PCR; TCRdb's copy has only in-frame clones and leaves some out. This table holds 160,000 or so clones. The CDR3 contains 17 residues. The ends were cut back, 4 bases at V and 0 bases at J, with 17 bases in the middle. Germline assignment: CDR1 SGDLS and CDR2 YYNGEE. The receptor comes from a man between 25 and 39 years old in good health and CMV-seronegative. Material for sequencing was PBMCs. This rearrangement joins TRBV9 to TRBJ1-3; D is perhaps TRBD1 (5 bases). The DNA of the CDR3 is TGTGCCAGCAGCTATCCCTCCGGACATAACTCTGGAAACACCATATATTTT. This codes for CASSYPSGHNSGNTIYF.